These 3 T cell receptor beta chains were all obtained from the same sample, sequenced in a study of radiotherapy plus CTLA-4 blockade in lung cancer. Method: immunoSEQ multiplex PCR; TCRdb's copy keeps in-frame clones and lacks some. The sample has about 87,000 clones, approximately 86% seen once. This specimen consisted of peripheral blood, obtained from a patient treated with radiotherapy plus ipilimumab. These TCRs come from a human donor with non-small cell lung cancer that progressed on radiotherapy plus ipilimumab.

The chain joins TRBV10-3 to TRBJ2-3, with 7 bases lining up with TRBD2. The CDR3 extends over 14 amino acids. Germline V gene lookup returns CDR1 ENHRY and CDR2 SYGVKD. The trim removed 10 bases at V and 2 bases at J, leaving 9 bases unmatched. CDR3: CATRLTSSTDTQYF. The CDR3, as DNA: TGTGCCACCAGGCTGACTAGCTCCACAGATACGCAGTATTTT.

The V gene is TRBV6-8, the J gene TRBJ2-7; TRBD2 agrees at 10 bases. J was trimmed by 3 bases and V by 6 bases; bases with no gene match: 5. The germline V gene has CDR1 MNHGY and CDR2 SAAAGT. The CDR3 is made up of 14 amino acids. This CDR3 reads CASRTSGPVYEQYF. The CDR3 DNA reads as TGTGCCAGCAGGACTAGCGGGCCAGTCTACGAGCAGTACTTC.

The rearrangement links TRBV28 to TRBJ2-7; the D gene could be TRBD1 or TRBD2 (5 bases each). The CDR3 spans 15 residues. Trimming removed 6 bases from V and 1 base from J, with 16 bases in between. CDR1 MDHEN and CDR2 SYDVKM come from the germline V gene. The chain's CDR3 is CASRWAGTRSYEQYF. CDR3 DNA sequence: TGTGCCAGCAGGTGGGCAGGGACGAGATCCTACGAGCAGTACTTC.